Below are 2 T cell receptor beta chains sequenced from a single sample in a study of blood T cell repertoires in COVID-19. Assay: immunoSEQ multiplex PCR; the TCRdb copy retains only in-frame clones and omits some. The sample consists of under 450,000 clones, about 90% of them appearing once. Source material: PBMCs or T cells enriched from blood (not recorded which). These receptors came from a woman between 25 and 40 years old who had recovered from COVID-19.

This rearrangement joins TRBV12-5 to TRBJ1-5; a possible D gene is TRBD1 (6 bases). This CDR3 spans 19 amino acids. CDR1 and CDR2 from the germline V gene are LGHNT and FRNRAP. Trimming shortened V by 1 base and J by 0 bases, and 19 bases separated the two germline ends. CDR3 in DNA: TGTGCTAGTGGTTTGGGAAATAAACACGGGACAAGTAGCAATCAGCCCCAGCATTTT. Amino acid sequence: CASGLGNKHGTSSNQPQHF.

The chain couples TRBV10-3 to TRBJ2-7; 9 nucleotides match TRBD1. The V gene end was trimmed by 4 bases and the J gene end by 0 bases; junction bases not matched to a gene: 4. CDR1 and CDR2 (germline): ENHRY, SYGVKD. This CDR3 has 15 residues. In DNA form, the CDR3 reads TGTGCCATCAGTGTGGACAGGGGAAGCTCCTACGAGCAGTACTTC. Translation gives CAISVDRGSSYEQYF.